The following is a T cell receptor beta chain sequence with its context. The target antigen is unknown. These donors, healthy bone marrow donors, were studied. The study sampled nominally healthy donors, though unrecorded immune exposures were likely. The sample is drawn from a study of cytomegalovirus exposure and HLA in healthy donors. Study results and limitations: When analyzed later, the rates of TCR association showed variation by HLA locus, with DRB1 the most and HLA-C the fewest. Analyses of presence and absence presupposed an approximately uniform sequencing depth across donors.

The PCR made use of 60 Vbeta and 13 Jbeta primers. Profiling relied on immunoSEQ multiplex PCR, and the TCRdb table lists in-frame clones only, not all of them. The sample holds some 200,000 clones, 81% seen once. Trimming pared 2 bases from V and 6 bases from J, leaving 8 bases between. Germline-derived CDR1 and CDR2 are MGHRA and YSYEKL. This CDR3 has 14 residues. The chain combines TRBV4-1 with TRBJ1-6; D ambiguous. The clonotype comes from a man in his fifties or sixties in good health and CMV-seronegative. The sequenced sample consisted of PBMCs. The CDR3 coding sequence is TGCGCCAGCAGCCAACCTATACCTAATTCACCCCTCCACTTT. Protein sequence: CASSQPIPNSPLHF.